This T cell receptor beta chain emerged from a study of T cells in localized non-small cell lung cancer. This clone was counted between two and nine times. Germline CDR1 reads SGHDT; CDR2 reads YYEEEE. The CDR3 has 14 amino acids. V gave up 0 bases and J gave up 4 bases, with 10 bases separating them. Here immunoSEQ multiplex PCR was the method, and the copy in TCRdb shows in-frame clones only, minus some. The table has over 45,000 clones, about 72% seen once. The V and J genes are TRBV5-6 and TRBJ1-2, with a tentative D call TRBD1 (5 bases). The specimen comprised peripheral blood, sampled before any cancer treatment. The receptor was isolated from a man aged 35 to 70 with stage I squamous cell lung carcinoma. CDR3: CASSLGRGTYGYTF. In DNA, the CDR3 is TGTGCCAGCAGCTTGGGTCGGGGGACCTATGGCTACACCTTC.